This TCR beta chain was observed in a study of T cells in women clearing cervical HPV infection. Produced via immunoSEQ multiplex PCR; TCRdb's table is partial and in-frame only. Reported are some 40,000 clones; the ten largest clones contain 4.8%. Note on this clone: The CDR3 is cut off 3 residues early in the read; its end comes from the germline J gene.

The germline V and J ends were trimmed by 2 bases and 0 bases, with 4 bases remaining between them. Germline V gene sequence: CDR1 GTSNPN, CDR2 SVGIG (reference sequence). This CDR3 region has 12 residues. The sequencing sample was made of blood buffy coat. The chain joins TRBV30 to TRBJ1-1; no firm D call. The TCR originated in a woman aged 18 to 75 with a cervical HPV16 infection that either progressed to CIN3+ or cleared (not recorded which). CDR3 DNA (partial): TGTGCCTGGAGTCCTTTGAACACTGAA. Translated, it gives CAWSPLNTE. The entire CDR3 is CAWSPLNTEAFF.